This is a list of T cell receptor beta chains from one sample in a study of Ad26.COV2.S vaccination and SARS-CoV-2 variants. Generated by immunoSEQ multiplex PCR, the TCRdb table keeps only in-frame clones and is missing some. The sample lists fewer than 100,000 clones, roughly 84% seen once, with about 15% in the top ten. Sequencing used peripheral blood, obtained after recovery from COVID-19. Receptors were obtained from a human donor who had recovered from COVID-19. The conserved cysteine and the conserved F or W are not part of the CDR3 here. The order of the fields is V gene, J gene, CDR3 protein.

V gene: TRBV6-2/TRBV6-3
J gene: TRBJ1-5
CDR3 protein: ASSSDRVQPQH

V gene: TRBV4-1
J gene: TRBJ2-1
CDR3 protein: ASSHALGDEQF

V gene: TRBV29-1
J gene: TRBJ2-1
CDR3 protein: SAQGLAGGDEQF

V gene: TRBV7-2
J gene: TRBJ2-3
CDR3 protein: ASSYRATSTDTQY

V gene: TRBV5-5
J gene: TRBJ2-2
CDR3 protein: ASSLGPTWTNTGELF

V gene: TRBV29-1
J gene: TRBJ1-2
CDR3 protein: SDGGAYGYT

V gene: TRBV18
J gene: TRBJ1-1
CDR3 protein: ASSLKDKNTEAF

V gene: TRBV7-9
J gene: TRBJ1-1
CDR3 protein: ASSSGQVDEAF

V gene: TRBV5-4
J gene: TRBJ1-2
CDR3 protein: ASQNSRIYGYT

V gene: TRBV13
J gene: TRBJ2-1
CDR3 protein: ASSQGGLAGAGDEQF

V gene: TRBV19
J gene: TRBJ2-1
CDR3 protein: ASGRQGSYNEQF

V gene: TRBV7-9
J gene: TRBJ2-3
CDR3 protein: ASSFSGSADTQY

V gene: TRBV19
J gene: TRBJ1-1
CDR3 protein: ASSMKSAGRGEAF

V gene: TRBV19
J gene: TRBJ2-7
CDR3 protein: ASRVSGRTTTDEQY

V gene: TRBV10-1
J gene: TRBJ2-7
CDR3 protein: ASSETLAGGAHEQY

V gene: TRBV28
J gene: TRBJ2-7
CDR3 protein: ASSKSGYYEQY

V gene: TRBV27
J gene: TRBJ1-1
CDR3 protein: ASSLGGNTEAF

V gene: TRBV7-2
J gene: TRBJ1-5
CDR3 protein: ASSLRGGNQPQH

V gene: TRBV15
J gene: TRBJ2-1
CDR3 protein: ATSIKSLGNEQF

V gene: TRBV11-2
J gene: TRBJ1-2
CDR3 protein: ASSQDGIYGYT

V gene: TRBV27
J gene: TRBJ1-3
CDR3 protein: ASSQQGEFSGNTIY

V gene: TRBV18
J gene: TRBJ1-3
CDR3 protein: ASSPASGQLPPFSGNTIY

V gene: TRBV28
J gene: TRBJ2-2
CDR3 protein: ASSLDRYGELF

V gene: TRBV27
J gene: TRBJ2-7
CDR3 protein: ASSFGLGGTGESYEQY

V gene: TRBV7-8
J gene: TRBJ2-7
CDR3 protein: ASSLQGARYEQY

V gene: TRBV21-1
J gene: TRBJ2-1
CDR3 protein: ASSKDSGGSYNEQF

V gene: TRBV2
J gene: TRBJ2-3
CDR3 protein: ASVRDRVTDTQY

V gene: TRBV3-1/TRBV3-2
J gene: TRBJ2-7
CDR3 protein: ASSQVPPYEQY

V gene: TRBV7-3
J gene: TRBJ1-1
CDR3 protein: ASRKQGNTEAF

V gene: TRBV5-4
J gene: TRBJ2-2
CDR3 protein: ASSLKAVNTGELF

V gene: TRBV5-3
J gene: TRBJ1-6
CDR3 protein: ASIPGQNNSPLH

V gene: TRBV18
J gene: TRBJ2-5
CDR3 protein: ASSPPTKALQETQY

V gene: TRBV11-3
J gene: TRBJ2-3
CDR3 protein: ASTPPGSDTQY

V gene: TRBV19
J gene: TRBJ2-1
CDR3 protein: ASSIRLGEQF

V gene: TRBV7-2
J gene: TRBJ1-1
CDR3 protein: ASSLAGLGAQQKAF

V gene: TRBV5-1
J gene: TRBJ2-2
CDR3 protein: ASSSPGLASGELF

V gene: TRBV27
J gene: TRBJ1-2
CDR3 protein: ASSPSTGSGNYGYT

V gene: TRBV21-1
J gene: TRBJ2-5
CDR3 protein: ASSSRRETQY

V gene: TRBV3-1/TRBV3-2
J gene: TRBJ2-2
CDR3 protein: ASSQRWGGTGELF

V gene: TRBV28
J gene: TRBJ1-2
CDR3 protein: ASSLWDPEYGYT

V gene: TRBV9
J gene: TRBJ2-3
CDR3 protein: ASSAAGTTDTQY

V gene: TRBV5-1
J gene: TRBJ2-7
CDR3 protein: ASSHKGGGDYEQY

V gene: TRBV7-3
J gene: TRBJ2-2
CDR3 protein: ASSSNTGELF

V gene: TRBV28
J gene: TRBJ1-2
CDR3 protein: ASSLYRDQPPGYT

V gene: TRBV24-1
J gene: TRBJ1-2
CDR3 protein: ATSTGTENGYT